A single sample gave rise to the 28 T cell receptor beta chains below, sequenced in a study of cytomegalovirus exposure and HLA in healthy donors. 60 Vbeta and 13 Jbeta primers were used in PCR. Produced via immunoSEQ multiplex PCR; TCRdb's table is partial and in-frame only. Among 140,000 or so clones listed, 80% were seen once. Sample: PBMCs. These TCRs come from a man aged 35 to 55 in good health and CMV-seronegative.

The chain has TRBV7-9 and TRBJ2-3, with a possible D match to TRBD2 (6 bases). The CDR3 totals 17 residues. Germline values: CDR1 SEHNR, CDR2 FQNEAQ (reference sequence). V was pared by 1 base and J by 0 bases, with 14 bases between. The CDR3 region is CASSLGPREESTDTQYF. The CDR3 coding sequence is TGTGCCAGCAGCTTAGGCCCCAGGGAGGAGAGCACAGATACGCAGTATTTT. The full variable domain, in which reference TRBV7-9 and TRBJ2-3 provide the parts outside the CDR3, is DTGVSQNPRHKITKRGQNVTFRCDPISEHNRLYWYRQTLGQGPEFLTYFQNEAQLEKSRLLSDRFSAERPKGSFSTLEIQRTEQGDSAMYLCASSLGPREESTDTQYFGPGTRLTVL.

This clone was counted between two and nine times. The CDR3 DNA reads TGTGCCAGTAGTAGAAAAACAGGGATCGTCCCAAACACTGAAGCTTTCTTT. Translated: CASSRKTGIVPNTEAFF. The V gene is TRBV19, the J gene TRBJ1-1; D may be TRBD1 (6 bases). The CDR3 has 17 residues. V lost 4 bases, J lost 2 bases, and 20 bases lay in between. Per germline, CDR1 LNHDA and CDR2 SQIVND (reference sequence). The whole variable domain, remainder taken from reference TRBV19 and TRBJ1-1, is DGGITQSPKYLFRKEGQNVTLSCEQNLNHDAMYWYRQDPGQGLRLIYYSQIVNDFQKGDIAEGYSVSREKKESFPLTVTSAQKNPTAFYLCASSRKTGIVPNTEAFFGQGTRLTVV.

The rearrangement joins TRBV18 to TRBJ2-5, with D perhaps TRBD2 (6 bases). CDR3 size: 14 residues. The germline gives CDR1 KGHSH, CDR2 LQKENI. Trimming cost V 2 bases and J 2 bases, with 9 bases left between them. The CDR3 sequence is CASSPKGLQETQYF. The CDR3, as DNA: TGTGCCAGCTCACCAAAGGGACTTCAAGAGACCCAGTACTTC.

The chain links TRBV7-2 to TRBJ1-5; D is possibly TRBD1 (5 bases). The CDR3 sequence is 14 residues long. Trimming removed 5 bases from V and 6 bases from J, with 14 bases in between. Germline CDR1 SGHTA, CDR2 FQGNSA. DNA of the CDR3: TGTGCCAGCAGCCCAGTTGGGGGGATTCAGCCCCAGCATTTT. Encoded protein: CASSPVGGIQPQHF.

The chain is built from TRBV30 and TRBJ2-1; 7 bases are shared with TRBD2. Per the germline V gene, CDR1 is GTSNPN and CDR2 is SVGIG (reference sequence). The V segment lost 4 bases and the J segment 4 bases; nucleotides outside the gene matches: 4. The CDR3 totals 13 residues. The CDR3 is CAWTSGNYNEQFF. CDR3 nucleotide sequence: TGTGCCTGGACTAGCGGAAATTACAATGAGCAGTTCTTC.

The chain couples TRBV7-8 to TRBJ2-5; 7 nucleotides agree with TRBD2. This CDR3 contains 12 residues. Germline lookup yields CDR1 SGHVS and CDR2 FQNEAQ. Germline trimming cut 7 bases from V and 11 bases from J; bases unmatched to any gene: 10. The CDR3 here is CASIQLGGEQYF. Written as DNA, the CDR3 is TGTGCCAGCATCCAATTGGGAGGGGAGCAGTACTTC.

V usage is TRBV15 and J usage is TRBJ2-1; 9 bases are a match to TRBD2. Trimming cost V 0 bases and J 7 bases; bases outside gene matches: 7. The length of the CDR3 is 16 residues. CDR1 is LNHNV, CDR2 YYDKDF, per germline (reference sequence). CDR3 region: CATSRDWGLASNEQFF. The CDR3, as DNA: TGTGCCACCAGCAGAGATTGGGGACTAGCTTCGAATGAGCAGTTCTTC.

This clone appeared once. The V and J genes are TRBV21-1 and TRBJ2-7; no check of the table's D call, TRBD1, against the DNA was made. TRBV21-1 is termed a pseudogene. CDR3 length: 14 residues. The CDR3 coding sequence is TGTGCCAGCAGTCCGGGACAGGGGGAGTACGAGCAGTACTTC. Translated, it gives CASSPGQGEYEQYF.

The genes are TRBV7-2 and TRBJ1-2, with D perhaps matching TRBD1 (5 bases). The CDR3 length is 13 residues. The germline gives CDR1 SGHTA, CDR2 FQGNSA. With 5 bases removed from V and 1 base from J, the gap between germline ends came to 8 bases. The CDR3 DNA is TGTGCCAGCAGCGTCGACAGTAACTATGGCTACACCTTC. This encodes CASSVDSNYGYTF. The whole variable domain, filled in from reference TRBV7-2 and TRBJ1-2, reads GAGVSQSPSNKVTEKGKDVELRCDPISGHTALYWYRQSLGQGLEFLIYFQGNSAPDKSGLPSDRFSAERTGGSVSTLTIQRTQQEDSAVYLCASSVDSNYGYTFGSGTRLTVV.

The chain is built from TRBV6-5 and TRBJ1-1; D is unresolved. The V and J ends lost 6 bases and 1 base respectively, with 9 bases between them. This CDR3 has 13 residues. Germline lookup yields CDR1 MNHEY and CDR2 SVGAGI. In DNA, the CDR3 is TGTGCCAGCAGAGCGAGATCGAACACTGAAGCTTTCTTT. Its protein is CASRARSNTEAFF.

The chain has TRBV7-6 and TRBJ2-5, with 9 nucleotides matching TRBD1. The assigned J gene may be wrong: the sequence end matches TRBJ2-7 better. There are 14 residues in the CDR3. CDR1 is SGHVS and CDR2 is FNYEAQ in the germline V gene. The CDR3 loop is CASSPGTGSYEQYF. The DNA of the CDR3 is TGTGCCAGCAGCCCCGGGACAGGGTCCTACGAGCAGTACTTC.

V gene TRBV6-5 combines with J gene TRBJ1-1; the D is unclear. CDR1 MNHEY and CDR2 SVGAGI come from the germline V gene. The CDR3 has 13 residues. V was cut by 6 bases and J by 4 bases, with 12 bases left in between. Here the CDR3 DNA reads TGTGCCAGCAGGCCTCCTATTTCCACTGAAGCTTTCTTT. Protein: CASRPPISTEAFF.

This chain joins TRBV7-2 and TRBJ2-3; possible D gene TRBD2, 6 bases. Germline lookup yields CDR1 SGHTA and CDR2 FQGNSA. Trimming took off 2 bases at V and 3 bases at J, with 12 bases between the two ends. CDR3 length: 15 amino acids. The CDR3 here is CASSLRGGVTDTQYF. The CDR3 DNA sequence: TGTGCCAGCAGCTTAAGGGGAGGCGTTACAGATACGCAGTATTTT.

The rearrangement uses TRBV5-1 and TRBJ2-7, with D tentatively TRBD1 (6 bases). CDR3 size: 15 residues. The germline V gene has CDR1 SGHRS and CDR2 YFSETQ. Trimming shortened V by 0 bases and J by 0 bases, and 10 bases separated the two germline ends. The CDR3 nucleotides are TGCGCCAGCAGCTTGGGGACAGCAAGCTCCTACGAGCAGTACTTC. Protein sequence: CASSLGTASSYEQYF. Combining the CDR3 with reference TRBV5-1 and TRBJ2-7 gives the whole variable domain KAGVTQTPRYLIKTRGQQVTLSCSPISGHRSVSWYQQTPGQGLQFLFEYFSETQRNKGNFPGRFSGRQFSNSRSEMNVSTLELGDSALYLCASSLGTASSYEQYFGPGTRLTVT.

The chain is built from TRBV18 and TRBJ1-4, with 7 bases identical to TRBD1. Germline-derived CDR1 and CDR2 are KGHSH and LQKENI. CDR3 length: 14 amino acids. V lost 5 bases and J lost 2; bases outside the gene matches: 2. The CDR3 sequence is CASSTQGTNEKLFF. The DNA of the CDR3 is TGTGCCAGCTCAACACAGGGGACTAATGAAAAACTGTTTTTT.

The chain is built from TRBV18 and TRBJ2-7; D not resolved. The length of the CDR3 is 14 residues. The germline V gene has CDR1 KGHSH and CDR2 LQKENI. V was cut by 2 bases and J by 0 bases, with 8 bases left in between. The CDR3 DNA follows: TGTGCCAGCTCACCAGAACTAAGCTCCTACGAGCAGTACTTC. It yields the protein CASSPELSSYEQYF.

The chain joins TRBV9 to TRBJ1-4, with 10 bases that match TRBD1. J lost 7 bases, V lost 4 bases, and 7 bases had no gene match. The CDR3 runs 15 residues. CDR1 and CDR2 from the germline V gene are SGDLS and YYNGEE. CDR3 bases: TGTGCCAGCAGCCCAAGACAGGGGGCGTTTGAAAAACTGTTTTTT. It is translated as CASSPRQGAFEKLFF.

The rearrangement uses TRBV7-2 and TRBJ1-1; 7 nucleotides agree with TRBD1. In germline, CDR1 is SGHTA, CDR2 FQGNSA. V was pared by 5 bases and J by 1 base, with 7 bases of the junction left unmatched. The CDR3 has 15 residues. The CDR3 DNA sequence: TGTGCCAGCAGCCTGGACAGGCGACAGAACACTGAAGCTTTCTTT. It translates to CASSLDRRQNTEAFF.

The chain uses TRBV19 and TRBJ1-1; no definite D call. Germline CDR1 LNHDA, CDR2 SQIVND (reference sequence). V was cut by 3 bases and J by 1 base, with 9 bases left in between. The CDR3 contains 14 residues. CDR3 sequence (DNA): TGTGCCAGTAGTATTTCATTCCCGAACACTGAAGCTTTCTTT. This codes for CASSISFPNTEAFF.

This chain connects TRBV30 to TRBJ1-4, with 7 positions matching TRBD1. V lost 1 base and J lost 0; bases outside the gene matches: 2. Germline-derived CDR1 and CDR2 are GTSNPN and SVGIG (reference sequence). The CDR3 sequence is 15 residues long. Here the CDR3 reads CAWSGGQTTNEKLFF. In DNA, the CDR3 is TGTGCCTGGAGTGGGGGACAGACAACTAATGAAAAACTGTTTTTT.

The chain joins TRBV7-9 to TRBJ1-1, with 10 nucleotides matching TRBD1. The CDR3 is made up of 18 amino acids. The junction had 18 bases not matched to a gene; V was cut back by 8 bases and J by 3 bases. Germline CDR1 and CDR2: SEHNR and FQNEAQ (reference sequence). This CDR3 is CASGSTLRDRGTYTEAFF. The CDR3 DNA reads as TGTGCCAGCGGTTCCACACTCCGGGACAGGGGTACTTACACTGAAGCTTTCTTT.

The V gene is TRBV20-1, the J gene TRBJ1-2; weak D call: TRBD1 (5 bases). Trimming pared 4 bases from V and 2 bases from J, leaving 5 bases between. From germline, CDR1 is DFQATT and CDR2 SNEGSKA (reference sequence). CDR3 size: 11 residues. The CDR3 loop is CSATGNYGYTF. DNA for the CDR3: TGCAGTGCTACAGGGAACTATGGCTACACCTTC.

The V and J genes are TRBV10-3 and TRBJ2-7; D is ambiguous. Germline V gene sequence: CDR1 ENHRY, CDR2 SYGVKD. The V end was cut by 3 bases, the J end by 1 base, with 7 bases between. The CDR3 length is 13 residues. The CDR3 loop reads CAISDPASYEQYF. CDR3 DNA sequence: TGTGCCATCAGTGATCCTGCGTCCTACGAGCAGTACTTC.

This rearrangement joins TRBV13 to TRBJ2-1; 13 bases are shared with TRBD2. This CDR3 is 18 amino acids long. The V and J ends lost 2 bases and 0 bases, in that order; junction bases with no gene match: 4. From germline, CDR1 is PRHDT and CDR2 FYEKMQ (reference sequence). CDR3 in amino acids: CASSLTSGGVSSYNEQFF. For the CDR3, the DNA is TGTGCCAGCAGCTTAACTAGCGGGGGGGTGAGCTCCTACAATGAGCAGTTCTTC.

This clone was counted once. V gene TRBV4-3 combines with J gene TRBJ2-4; TRBD2 agrees at 12 bases. The V segment lost 1 base and the J segment 8 bases; nucleotides outside the gene matches: 6. The CDR3 runs to 16 residues. Germline loops: CDR1 LGHNA, CDR2 YSLEER. The CDR3 coding sequence is TGCGCCAGCAGCCAAGGTCTAGCGGGGGGGCGTGACATTCAGTACTTC. Encoded protein: CASSQGLAGGRDIQYF.

The CDR3 sequence: CASNKRDSQNTIYF. The CDR3 region has the DNA TGTGCCAGCAACAAGAGGGACAGTCAGAACACCATATATTTT. This chain links TRBV13 with TRBJ1-3, with 7 bases matching TRBD1. This CDR3 has 14 amino acids. Germline loops: CDR1 PRHDT, CDR2 FYEKMQ (reference sequence). After removal of 7 bases from V and 7 bases from J, the junction contained 10 bases not matched to a gene.

This chain joins TRBV7-6 and TRBJ2-1; 9 positions match TRBD1. The CDR3 consists of 16 residues. Germline V gives CDR1 SGHVS, CDR2 FNYEAQ. The trim removed 1 base at V and 2 bases at J, leaving 3 bases unmatched. CDR3 in DNA: TGTGCCAGCAGCTTAGGACAGGGGGGGACCTACAATGAGCAGTTCTTC. Its translation is CASSLGQGGTYNEQFF.

The gene calls are TRBV28 and TRBJ2-1; 12 bases fit TRBD2. V was pared by 5 bases and J by 8 bases, with 10 bases of the junction left unmatched. The CDR3 extends over 16 amino acids. The V gene's germline CDR1 is MDHEN and CDR2 SYDVKM. Here the CDR3 reads CASSPTGLAGGYEQFF. In DNA form, the CDR3 reads TGTGCCAGCAGTCCGACGGGACTAGCGGGTGGGTATGAGCAGTTCTTC. Full variable domain (remainder filled in from reference TRBV28 and TRBJ2-1): DVKVTQSSRYLVKRTGEKVFLECVQDMDHENMFWYRQDPGLGLRLIYFSYDVKMKEKGDIPEGYSVSREKKERFSLILESASTNQTSMYLCASSPTGLAGGYEQFFGPGTRLTVL.